This TCR beta chain was recovered during a study of molecular identifiers for immune sequencing clone quantification. The V end was cut by 7 bases, the J end by 8 bases, with 36 bases between. The CDR3 spans 20 residues. CDR1 SGDLS and CDR2 YYNGEE come from the germline V gene. Researchers sorted naive CD8 T cells as cells that were CD8+CD4-CCR7+CD45RA+. In TCRdb, the PCR reads were re-called with MiXCR into one record per CDR3 protein. The table lists about 640,000 distinct CDR3 sequences, 15% to 20% of them singletons. The gene calls are TRBV9 and TRBJ2-2, with D unclear. The sequence came from a human donor in good health. Some libraries in this study had Jurkat cell RNA spiked in. Sequenced sample: naive CD8+ T cells from blood, with Jurkat cell RNA spiked in. Subset described: FACS-sorted CD8+CD4-CCR7+CD45RA+ naive T cells. This chain's CDR3 is CASVINPRIEHPAVLGELFF. The CDR3 coding sequence is TGTGCCAGCGTTATCAACCCCCGCATTGAACATCCTGCTGTTTTGGGGGAGCTGTTTTTT.